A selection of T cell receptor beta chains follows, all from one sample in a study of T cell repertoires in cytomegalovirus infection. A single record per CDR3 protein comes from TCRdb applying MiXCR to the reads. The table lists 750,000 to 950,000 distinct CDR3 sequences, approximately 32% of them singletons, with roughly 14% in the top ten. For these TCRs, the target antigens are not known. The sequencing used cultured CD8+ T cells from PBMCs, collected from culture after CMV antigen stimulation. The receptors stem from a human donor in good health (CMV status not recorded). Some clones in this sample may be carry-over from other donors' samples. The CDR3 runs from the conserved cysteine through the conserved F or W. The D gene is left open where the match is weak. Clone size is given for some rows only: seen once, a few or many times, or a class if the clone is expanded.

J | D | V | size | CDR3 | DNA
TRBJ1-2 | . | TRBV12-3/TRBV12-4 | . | CTSSPPGGVKNYGYTF | TGTACCAGCAGTCCCCCGGGAGGAGTCAAAAACTATGGCTACACCTTC
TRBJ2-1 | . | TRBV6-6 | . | CASSYWADSNPNEQFF | TGTGCCAGCAGTTACTGGGCTGACAGTAATCCCAATGAGCAGTTCTTC
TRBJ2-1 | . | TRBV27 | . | CASSLSSYRGAVQFF | TGTGCCAGCAGTTTATCGAGTTATAGAGGGGCCGTGCAGTTCTTC
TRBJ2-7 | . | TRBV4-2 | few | CASSQGAEPYEQYF | TGTGCCAGCAGCCAAGGGGCAGAACCTTACGAGCAGTACTTC
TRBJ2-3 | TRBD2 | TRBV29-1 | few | CSVRGTSSTTIHTDTQYF | TGCAGCGTGAGGGGGACTAGCTCAACTACCATCCACACAGATACGCAGTATTTT
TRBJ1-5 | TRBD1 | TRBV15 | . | CATSLDRGKSQPQHF | TGTGCCACCAGCCTTGACAGGGGGAAAAGTCAGCCCCAGCATTTT
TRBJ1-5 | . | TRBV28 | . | CASSFLGRRGNQPQHF | TGTGCCAGCAGTTTTCTGGGGAGAAGGGGCAATCAGCCCCAGCATTTT
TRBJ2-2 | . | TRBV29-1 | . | CSVVGLLTNTGELFF | TGCAGCGTTGTGGGGCTCCTAACCAACACCGGGGAGCTGTTTTTT
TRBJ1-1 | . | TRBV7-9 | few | CASSLEWLVEEAFF | TGTGCCAGCAGCTTAGAATGGTTGGTGGAGGAAGCTTTCTTT
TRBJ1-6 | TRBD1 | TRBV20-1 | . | CSAKSAGQGWSSYNSPLHF | TGCAGTGCTAAGTCCGCTGGACAGGGGTGGAGCTCCTATAATTCACCCCTCCACTTT
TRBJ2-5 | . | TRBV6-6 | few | CASSYSALETQYF | TGTGCCAGCAGTTACTCGGCGTTAGAGACCCAGTACTTC
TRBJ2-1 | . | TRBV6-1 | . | CASPTLEGNEQFF | TGTGCCAGCCCGACCCTGGAGGGAAATGAGCAGTTCTTC
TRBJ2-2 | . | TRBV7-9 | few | CASSPWGHRIVVDHTGELFF | TGTGCCAGCAGCCCCTGGGGACATCGTATAGTGGTGGATCACACCGGGGAGCTGTTTTTT
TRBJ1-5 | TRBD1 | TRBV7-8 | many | CASSYHRDRGFSNQPQHF | TGTGCCAGCAGCTACCACCGGGACAGGGGTTTTAGCAATCAGCCCCAGCATTTT
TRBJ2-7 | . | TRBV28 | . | CASSLDRRSSYEQYF | TGTGCCAGCAGTTTAGATCGCAGGAGCTCCTACGAGCAGTACTTC
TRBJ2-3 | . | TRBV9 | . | CASSVKRNEGDTQYF | TGTGCCAGCAGCGTGAAAAGGAACGAGGGAGATACGCAGTATTTT
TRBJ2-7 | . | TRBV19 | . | CASSGWGSYEQYF | TGTGCCAGTAGCGGGTGGGGATCCTACGAGCAGTACTTC
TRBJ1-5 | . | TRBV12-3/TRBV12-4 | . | CASSTGGAQPQHF | TGTGCCAGCAGTACCGGGGGCGCTCAGCCCCAGCATTTT
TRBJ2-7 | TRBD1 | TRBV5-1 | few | CASSSPGTELMGEQYF | TGCGCCAGCAGCTCACCCGGGACAGAATTGATGGGCGAGCAGTACTTC
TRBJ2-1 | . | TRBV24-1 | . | CATSDLSGAGEQFF | TGTGCCACCAGTGATTTGTCGGGGGCAGGTGAGCAGTTCTTC
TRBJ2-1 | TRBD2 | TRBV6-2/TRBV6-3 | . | CASGGRFWHEQFF | TGTGCCTCGGGGGGGCGGTTTTGGCATGAGCAGTTCTTC
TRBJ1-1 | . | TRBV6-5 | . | CASRPRENTEAFF | TGTGCCAGCAGGCCCAGGGAGAACACTGAAGCTTTCTTT
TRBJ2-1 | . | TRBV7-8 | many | CASSLANRGLVYNEQFF | TGTGCCAGCAGCTTAGCGAATAGGGGGTTGGTCTACAATGAGCAGTTCTTC
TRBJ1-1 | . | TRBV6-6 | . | CASRVLAGYHEAFF | TGTGCCAGCCGGGTATTGGCGGGCTACCATGAAGCTTTCTTT
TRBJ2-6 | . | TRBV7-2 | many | CASSLKSQGLAGANVLTF | TGTGCCAGCAGCTTGAAGTCCCAGGGGCTAGCTGGGGCCAACGTCCTGACTTTC
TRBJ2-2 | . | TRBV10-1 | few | CASSGSGFAELFF | TGCGCCAGCAGTGGTTCAGGGTTCGCGGAGCTGTTTTTT
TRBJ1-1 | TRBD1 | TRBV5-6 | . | CASSERQGLTEAFF | TGTGCCAGCAGCGAAAGACAGGGGTTGACTGAAGCTTTCTTT
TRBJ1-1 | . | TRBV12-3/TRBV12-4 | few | CASSSNMAEAFF | TGTGCCAGCAGTTCTAACATGGCTGAAGCTTTCTTT
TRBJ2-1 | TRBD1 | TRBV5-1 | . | CASSWGPYRTGGNEQFF | TGCGCCAGCAGCTGGGGGCCCTACCGGACAGGGGGCAATGAGCAGTTCTTC
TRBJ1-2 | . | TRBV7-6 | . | CASITRGSNYGYTF | TGTGCCAGCATCACCAGGGGCTCTAACTATGGCTACACCTTC
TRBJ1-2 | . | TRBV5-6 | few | CASSLETGGYTF | TGTGCCAGCAGCTTGGAGACGGGTGGCTACACCTTC
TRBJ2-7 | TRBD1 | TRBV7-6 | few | CASSPLLGTGGESSRYEQYF | TGTGCCAGCAGCCCACTCCTGGGGACAGGGGGCGAATCGTCCCGCTACGAGCAGTACTTC
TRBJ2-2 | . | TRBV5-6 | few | CASSLTYTGSGNTGELFF | TGTGCCAGCAGCTTGACCTACACAGGTAGCGGGAACACCGGGGAGCTGTTTTTT
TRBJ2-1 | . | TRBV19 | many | CASGLANYHNEQFF | TGTGCCAGTGGGTTGGCTAACTATCACAATGAGCAGTTCTTC